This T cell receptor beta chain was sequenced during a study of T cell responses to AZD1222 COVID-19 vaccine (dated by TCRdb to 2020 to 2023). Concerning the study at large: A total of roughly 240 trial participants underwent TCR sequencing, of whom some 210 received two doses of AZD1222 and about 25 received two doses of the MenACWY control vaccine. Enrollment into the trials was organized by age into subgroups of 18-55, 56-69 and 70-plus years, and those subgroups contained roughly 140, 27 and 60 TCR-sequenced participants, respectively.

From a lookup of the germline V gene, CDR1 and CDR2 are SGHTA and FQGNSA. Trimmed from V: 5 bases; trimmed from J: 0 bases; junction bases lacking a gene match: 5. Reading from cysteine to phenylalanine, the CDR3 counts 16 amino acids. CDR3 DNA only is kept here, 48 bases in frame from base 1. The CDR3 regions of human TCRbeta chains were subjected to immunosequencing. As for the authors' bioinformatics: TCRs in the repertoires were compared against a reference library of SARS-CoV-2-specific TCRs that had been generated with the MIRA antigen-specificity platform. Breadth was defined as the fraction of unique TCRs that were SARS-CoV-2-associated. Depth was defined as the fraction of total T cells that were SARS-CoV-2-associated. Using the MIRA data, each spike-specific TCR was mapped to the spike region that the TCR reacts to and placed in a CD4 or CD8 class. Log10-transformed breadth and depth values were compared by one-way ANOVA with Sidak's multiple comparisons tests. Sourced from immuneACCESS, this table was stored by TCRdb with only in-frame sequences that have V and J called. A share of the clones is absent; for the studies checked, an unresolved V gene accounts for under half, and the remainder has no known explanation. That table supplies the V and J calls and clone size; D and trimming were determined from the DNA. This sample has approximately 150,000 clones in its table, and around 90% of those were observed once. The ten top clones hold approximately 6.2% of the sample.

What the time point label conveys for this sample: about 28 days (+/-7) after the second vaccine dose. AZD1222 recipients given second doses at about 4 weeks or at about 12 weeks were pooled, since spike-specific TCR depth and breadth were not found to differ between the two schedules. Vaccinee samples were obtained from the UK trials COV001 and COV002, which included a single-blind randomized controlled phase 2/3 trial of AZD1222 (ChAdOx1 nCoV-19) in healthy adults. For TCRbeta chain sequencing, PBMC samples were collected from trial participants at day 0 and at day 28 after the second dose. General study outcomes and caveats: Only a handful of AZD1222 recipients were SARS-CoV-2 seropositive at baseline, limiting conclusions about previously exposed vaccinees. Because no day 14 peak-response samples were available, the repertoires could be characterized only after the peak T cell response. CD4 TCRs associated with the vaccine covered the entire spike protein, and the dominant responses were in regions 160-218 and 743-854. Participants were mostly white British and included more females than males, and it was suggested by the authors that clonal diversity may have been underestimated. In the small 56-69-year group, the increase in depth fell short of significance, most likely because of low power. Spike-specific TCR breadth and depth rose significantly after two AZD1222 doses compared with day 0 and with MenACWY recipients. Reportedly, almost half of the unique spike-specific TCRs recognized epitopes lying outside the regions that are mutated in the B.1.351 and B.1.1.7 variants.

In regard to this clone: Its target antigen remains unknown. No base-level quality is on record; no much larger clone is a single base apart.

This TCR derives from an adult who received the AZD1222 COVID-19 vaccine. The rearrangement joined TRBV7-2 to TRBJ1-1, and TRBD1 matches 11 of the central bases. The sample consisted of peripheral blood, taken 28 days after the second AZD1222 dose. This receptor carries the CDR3 CASSLGQGAMNTEAFF. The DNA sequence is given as TGTGCCAGCAGCCTCGGACAGGGGGCAATGAACACTGAAGCTTTCTTT.